Below, one T cell receptor beta chain is given with its context. Its target is unknown. The sample is drawn from a study of cytomegalovirus exposure and HLA in healthy donors. This CDR3 contains 13 residues. Trimming removed 3 bases from V and 10 bases from J; junction bases left unmatched: 6. Germline CDR1 is LNHDA and CDR2 is SQIVND (reference sequence). In the PCR, 60 Vbeta and 13 Jbeta primers were used. Using immunoSEQ multiplex PCR, the repertoire was profiled, and TCRdb retains in-frame clones only, with some absent. There are 35,000 to 50,000 clones in the sample, with more than 3% held by the top ten. Study observations and caveats: Within the data, a cluster of highly shared sequence variants was likely a sequencing artifact. A list of 150 or so TCR beta chains associated with cytomegalovirus was given.

The chain carries TRBV19 and TRBJ2-1, with 7 nucleotides matching TRBD1. The sequencing sample was made of PBMCs. The TCR was taken from a woman between 25 and 40 years old in good health and CMV-seropositive. In nucleotides, the CDR3 is TGTGCCAGTAGTATCCCAGGGGGAAGGGAGCAGTTCTTC. Amino acid sequence: CASSIPGGREQFF.